The 19 T cell receptor beta chains below come from one sample, sequenced in a study of T-cell memory formation after mild COVID-19. MiXCR, applied by TCRdb to the 5' RACE reads, yields one record per CDR3 protein. The sample contains 35,000 to 40,000 distinct CDR3 sequences, about 6.7% of which appear only once. Sequencing used PBMCs or a T cell subset sorted from them (not recorded which). The receptors were sampled from an adult who had mild COVID-19 (a few samples of this study predate the infection). Cell type and time point are not known.

In its sample, this clonotype was seen many times. J is TRBJ2-3 and V is TRBV6-6; 9 nucleotides agree with TRBD1. The CDR3 extends over 13 amino acids. The trim removed 8 bases at V and 14 bases at J, leaving 14 bases unmatched. Germline CDR1 is MNHNY and CDR2 is SVGAGI (reference sequence). Here the CDR3 DNA reads TGTGCCAGCTCAAGAACAACAGGGGGCGCGTGGTATTTT. It encodes CASSRTTGGAWYF.

The chain employs TRBV3-1 and TRBJ1-2; D gene unclear. CDR1 is LGHDT and CDR2 is YNNKEL in the germline V gene (reference sequence). Trimming cost V 0 bases and J 1 base, with 9 bases left between them. The CDR3 has 15 residues. CDR3 loop: CASSQERRVNYGYTF. CDR3 in DNA: TGTGCCAGCAGCCAAGAAAGGCGGGTTAACTATGGCTACACCTTC.

The table lists this clonotype with a few counts. This chain connects TRBV27 to TRBJ2-2; 10 bases fit TRBD2. V lost 5 bases and J lost 5; bases outside the gene matches: 2. Germline assignment: CDR1 MNHEY and CDR2 SMNVEV (reference sequence). The CDR3 is made up of 14 amino acids. DNA of the CDR3: TGTGCCAGCAGTAAACTAGCGGGGACCGGGGAGCTGTTTTTT. Residues: CASSKLAGTGELFF.

This clonotype was seen repeatedly, ten times or more. The chain combines TRBV3-1 with TRBJ1-6; D is ambiguous. The CDR3 covers 17 residues. Germline assignment: CDR1 LGHDT and CDR2 YNNKEL (reference sequence). The germline V and J ends were trimmed by 4 bases and 7 bases, with 20 bases remaining between them. The DNA of the CDR3 is TGTGCCAGCAGCCCTAGGGTGACCGGGCGGCTCAATTCACCCCTCCACTTT. This translates into CASSPRVTGRLNSPLHF. Full variable domain (rest looked up from reference TRBV3-1 and TRBJ1-6): DTAVSQTPKYLVTQMGNDKSIKCEQNLGHDTMYWYKQDSKKFLKIMFSYNNKELIINETVPNRFSPKSPDKAHLNLHINSLELGDSAVYFCASSPRVTGRLNSPLHFGNGTRLTVT.

This clonotype was seen at least ten times. V is TRBV5-1 and J is TRBJ2-5; D might be TRBD1 or TRBD2, each matching 5 bases. Germline V gene sequence: CDR1 SGHRS, CDR2 YFSETQ. The CDR3 consists of 16 residues. V was clipped by 2 bases and J by 0 bases, with 14 bases between them. CDR3 residues: CASSLGTTSYQETQYF. The CDR3 coding sequence is TGCGCCAGCAGCTTAGGGACCACCTCGTACCAAGAGACCCAGTACTTC.

This clonotype showed up many times. The chain uses TRBV20-1 and TRBJ2-1, with TRBD2 matching over 7 bases. This CDR3 contains 16 residues. Germline V gene lookup returns CDR1 DFQATT and CDR2 SNEGSKA (reference sequence). After removal of 1 base from V and 4 bases from J, the junction contained 10 bases not matched to a gene. The CDR3 protein is CSARVAGVRRYNEQFF. The CDR3 DNA sequence: TGCAGTGCTAGAGTCGCGGGAGTTCGAAGATACAATGAGCAGTTCTTC.

This clonotype is termed medium-sized. In nucleotides, the CDR3 is TGCGCCAGCAGCCCGTCTAGCAGGGTGACCTCCTCTGGGGCCAACGTCCTGACTTTC. Its protein is CASSPSSRVTSSGANVLTF. The chain carries TRBV5-1 and TRBJ2-6; D may be TRBD1 or TRBD2 (5 bases each). The CDR3 length is 19 residues. CDR1 and CDR2 from the germline V gene are SGHRS and YFSETQ. The germline V and J ends were trimmed by 4 bases and 0 bases, with 20 bases remaining between them.

This clonotype showed up many times. The J gene is TRBJ2-3, the V gene TRBV6-5, with 7 bases identical to TRBD2. The CDR3 consists of 17 residues. CDR1 MNHEY and CDR2 SVGAGI come from the germline V gene. V lost 3 bases, J lost 0 bases, and 9 bases stayed unmatched. The DNA of the CDR3 is TGTGCCAGCAGTTATTCTTGGCTAGCGGTTAGCACAGATACGCAGTATTTT. It codes for CASSYSWLAVSTDTQYF.

This clonotype came up many times. V and J are TRBV5-6 and TRBJ2-3, with 15 bases that match TRBD2. V trimming: 1 base; J trimming: 5 bases; junction bases outside the gene matches: 2. This CDR3 is 16 amino acids long. Germline V gene lookup returns CDR1 SGHDT and CDR2 YYEEEE. The CDR3: CASSLRTSGRVDTQYF. The CDR3 DNA sequence: TGTGCCAGCAGCTTGAGGACTAGCGGGAGGGTAGATACGCAGTATTTT. The full variable domain, in which reference TRBV5-6 and TRBJ2-3 provide the parts outside the CDR3, is DAGVTQSPTHLIKTRGQQVTLRCSPKSGHDTVSWYQQALGQGPQFIFQYYEEEERQRGNFPDRFSGHQFPNYSSELNVNALLLGDSALYLCASSLRTSGRVDTQYFGPGTRLTVL.

This clonotype was seen many times. The chain couples TRBV12-3 or TRBV12-4 to TRBJ2-5; a possible D gene is TRBD1 (6 bases). Trimming took 1 base from V and 2 from J, leaving 14 bases between them. CDR3 length: 16 amino acids. CDR3: CASSLGWRTVQETQYF. The CDR3 nucleotides are TGTGCCAGCAGTTTAGGTTGGCGGACAGTTCAAGAGACCCAGTACTTC.

This clonotype is classed as medium-sized. The chain has TRBV5-1 and TRBJ2-3; TRBD2 matches at 11 bases. The CDR3 consists of 14 residues. With V trimmed by 8 bases and J by 5 bases, 7 bases remained unmatched. The V gene's germline CDR1 is SGHRS and CDR2 YFSETQ. The CDR3: CASTSGSPGDTQYF. CDR3 nucleotide sequence: TGCGCCAGTACTAGCGGGAGTCCCGGAGATACGCAGTATTTT.

This clonotype has just a few counts. The chain uses TRBV11-2 and TRBJ2-1, with a weak D call TRBD2 (6 bases). Trimming removed 1 base from V and 5 bases from J, with 15 bases in between. This CDR3 has 16 residues. CDR1 and CDR2 (germline): SGHAT, FQNNGV. This chain's CDR3 is CASSLGASVRDNEQFF. CDR3 DNA sequence: TGTGCCAGCAGCTTAGGAGCTAGCGTACGAGACAATGAGCAGTTCTTC.

This clonotype came up many times. V is TRBV5-1 and J is TRBJ2-2; a weak D match, TRBD2 (5 bases). The CDR3 sequence is 18 residues long. V was clipped by 0 bases and J by 4 bases, with 19 bases between them. Germline CDR1 reads SGHRS; CDR2 reads YFSETQ. The CDR3 DNA is TGCGCCAGCAGCTTGGCCCGATCAGGAGGCCGGGGCACCGGGGAGCTGTTTTTT. Translated: CASSLARSGGRGTGELFF.

This clonotype showed up many times. The chain employs TRBV5-1 and TRBJ1-6, with unresolved D. Looked up from germline, CDR1 is SGHRS and CDR2 is YFSETQ. The ends were cut back, 0 bases at V and 7 bases at J, with 11 bases in the middle. The CDR3 consists of 15 residues. Written as DNA, the CDR3 is TGCGCCAGCAGCTTGGATCGGGTCGCGAATTCACCCCTCCACTTT. This gives the protein CASSLDRVANSPLHF. The variable domain in full, with the rest retrieved from reference TRBV5-1 and TRBJ1-6, is KAGVTQTPRYLIKTRGQQVTLSCSPISGHRSVSWYQQTPGQGLQFLFEYFSETQRNKGNFPGRFSGRQFSNSRSEMNVSTLELGDSALYLCASSLDRVANSPLHFGNGTRLTVT.

This clonotype came up many times. J is TRBJ2-1 and V is TRBV9; D possibly corresponds to TRBD2 (7 bases). Per germline, CDR1 SGDLS and CDR2 YYNGEE. This CDR3 has 15 residues. V was shortened by 4 bases and J by 5 bases, with 16 bases between the two germline ends. The CDR3 sequence: CASSTQAGHNNEQFF. CDR3 nucleotides: TGTGCCAGCAGCACACAAGCGGGACATAACAATGAGCAGTTCTTC.

Ten or more counts support this clonotype. The rearrangement links TRBV5-1 to TRBJ2-7; D possibly uses TRBD1 or TRBD2 (7 bases each). This CDR3 has 15 amino acids. Trimming removed 4 bases at V and 5 bases at J, with 19 bases between. Germline V gene sequence: CDR1 SGHRS, CDR2 YFSETQ. CDR3: CASSPGGTTGHEQYF. CDR3 bases: TGCGCCAGCAGCCCAGGGGGGACTACCGGGCACGAGCAGTACTTC. Together with reference TRBV5-1 and TRBJ2-7, the CDR3 gives the full variable domain: KAGVTQTPRYLIKTRGQQVTLSCSPISGHRSVSWYQQTPGQGLQFLFEYFSETQRNKGNFPGRFSGRQFSNSRSEMNVSTLELGDSALYLCASSPGGTTGHEQYFGPGTRLTVT.

This clonotype came up many times. V usage is TRBV24-1 and J usage is TRBJ2-1; D perhaps matches TRBD2 (6 bases). Trimming took off 4 bases at V and 9 bases at J, with 9 bases between the two ends. This CDR3 comprises 12 residues. Germline V CDR1 and CDR2: KGHDR, SFDVKD. CDR3 residues: CATSEVGSEQFF. The CDR3 nucleotides read TGTGCCACCAGTGAGGTCGGGAGTGAGCAGTTCTTC.

This clonotype occurred many times. V usage is TRBV3-1 and J usage is TRBJ2-1; 10 bases match TRBD1. Germline-derived CDR1 and CDR2 are LGHDT and YNNKEL (reference sequence). CDR3 length equals 14 residues. V lost 1 base, J lost 9 bases, and 3 bases stayed unmatched. Here the CDR3 DNA reads TGTGCCAGCAGCCAAGGGGGACAGGGGTTTGAGCAGTTCTTC. Encoded protein: CASSQGGQGFEQFF.

There are many counts of this clonotype. This chain joins TRBV11-3 and TRBJ2-7; 13 nucleotides match TRBD2. The germline gives CDR1 SGHNT, CDR2 YENEEA. After removal of 5 bases from V and 5 bases from J, the junction contained 9 bases not matched to a gene. This CDR3 has 16 residues. Written as DNA, the CDR3 is TGTGCCAGCAGCAGGAGGACTAGCGGGAGTAGCCACGAGCAGTACTTC. Translated, it gives CASSRRTSGSSHEQYF.